This T cell receptor (beta chain) was captured in a study of blood T cell repertoires in COVID-19. Study background: PBMCs, B-cell-depleted T cells, or T cells provided the cDNA or gDNA that made up the material.

The V end was cut by 8 bases, the J end by 4 bases, with 20 bases between. From germline, CDR1 is SNHLY and CDR2 FYNNEI. The CDR3 totals 15 residues. Source study methods: Reference gene primer amplification gave estimated nucleated cell counts. This table comes from immunoSEQ multiplex PCR, and its TCRdb copy is limited to in-frame clones, with some not included. The D gene and trimming were derived from the DNA, and the V and J assignments and clone size from that table. The table has some 190,000 clones, approximately 83% seen once; the top ten hold more than 3%. This sequence joins TRBV2 and TRBJ2-5; tentative D call: TRBD1 (6 bases). The sequencing input was peripheral blood. The TCR sequence derives from a man between 60 and 75 years old with acute or convalescent COVID-19. The CDR3 here is CASGGHITRGETQYF. CDR3 in DNA: TGTGCCAGCGGGGGACACATAACACGGGGAGAGACCCAGTACTTC.